A single sample gave rise to the 8 T cell receptor beta chains below, sequenced in a study of T-cell memory formation after mild COVID-19. TCRdb re-called the 5' RACE reads with MiXCR, one entry per CDR3 protein. The repertoire includes hundreds of thousands of distinct CDR3 sequences, about 20% of them detected once, and around 13% sits in the top ten. The sequencing input was PBMCs or a T cell subset sorted from them (not recorded which). These receptors were obtained from an adult woman who had mild COVID-19 (a few samples of this study predate the infection). Cell type and time point are not known.

The table lists this clonotype with a count of one. The chain joins TRBV2 to TRBJ2-7; D not certain. The CDR3 has 14 amino acids. Trimming left V 4 bases short and J 0 bases short, with 10 bases between. Per germline, CDR1 SNHLY and CDR2 FYNNEI. The CDR3: CASSGSVGSYEQYF. DNA for the CDR3: TGTGCCAGCAGTGGATCCGTTGGCTCCTACGAGCAGTACTTC.

The chain has TRBV3-1 and TRBJ2-1; 8 nucleotides agree with TRBD2. Germline loops: CDR1 LGHDT, CDR2 YNNKEL (reference sequence). Trimming cost V 4 bases and J 4 bases; bases outside gene matches: 6. The CDR3 totals 15 residues. This chain's CDR3 is CASSPFAGGYNEQFF. The CDR3 bases are TGTGCCAGCAGCCCGTTTGCGGGAGGTTACAATGAGCAGTTCTTC.

This clonotype occurred a few times. V is TRBV3-1 and J is TRBJ1-2; perhaps TRBD1 as D (5 bases). The V end lost 6 bases, the J end lost 7 bases, and 18 bases lay between the germline ends. CDR3 length: 14 amino acids. The germline V gene encodes CDR1 LGHDT and CDR2 YNNKEL (reference sequence). CDR3 nucleotides: TGTGCCAGCAGACTACGGGGCGCGGTGTTTGGCTACACCTTC. It codes for CASRLRGAVFGYTF.

The CDR3 sequence: CASSDAGGPDTQYF. The CDR3 bases are TGTGCCAGCAGTGATGCGGGGGGGCCAGATACGCAGTATTTT. The V gene is TRBV6-1, the J gene TRBJ2-3; TRBD2 matches at 9 bases. The CDR3 has 14 residues. Germline trimming cut 3 bases from V and 4 bases from J; bases unmatched to any gene: 2. Germline loops: CDR1 MNHNS, CDR2 SASEGT.

The chain employs TRBV20-1 and TRBJ2-7, with TRBD2 matching 12 bases. The CDR3 extends over 14 amino acids. V shed 5 bases and J 3 bases; nucleotides not matched to a gene: 5. Germline CDR1 DFQATT, CDR2 SNEGSKA (reference sequence). The CDR3 protein is CSALTSGGNYEQYF. The CDR3 nucleotides read TGCAGTGCTTTAACTAGCGGGGGGAACTACGAGCAGTACTTC.

This clonotype turned up a few times. This chain connects TRBV5-1 to TRBJ2-5; TRBD2 is a possible D gene (7 bases). The CDR3 has 16 amino acids. The V end was cut by 0 bases, the J end by 5 bases, with 17 bases between. CDR1 SGHRS and CDR2 YFSETQ come from the germline V gene. CDR3 coding DNA: TGCGCCAGCAGCTTGGTAGTGGGGGGGGCTGCGGAGACCCAGTACTTC. This sequence encodes CASSLVVGGAAETQYF.

The gene calls are TRBV5-1 and TRBJ2-3, with D perhaps TRBD2 (6 bases). CDR3 size: 15 residues. V lost 7 bases and J lost 1, with 16 bases in between. In germline, CDR1 is SGHRS, CDR2 YFSETQ. In DNA form, the CDR3 reads TGCGCCAGCTGTACGGCGGGATGGGGCACAGATACGCAGTATTTT. Protein: CASCTAGWGTDTQYF.

This clonotype has more than one count but fewer than ten. The V call is TRBV5-4, the J call TRBJ2-1; 8 bases are a match to TRBD2. The V segment lost 4 bases and the J segment 5 bases; nucleotides outside the gene matches: 11. The CDR3 length is 16 residues. Germline V gene sequence: CDR1 SGHNT, CDR2 YYREEE (reference sequence). The CDR3 region is CASSLVAGGVDNEQFF. The CDR3 nucleotides read TGTGCCAGCAGCCTGGTGGCGGGAGGAGTAGACAATGAGCAGTTCTTC. Based on the CDR3 plus reference TRBV5-4 and TRBJ2-1, the full variable domain is ETGVTQSPTHLIKTRGQQVTLRCSSQSGHNTVSWYQQALGQGPQFIFQYYREEENGRGNFPPRFSGLQFPNYSSELNVNALELDDSALYLCASSLVAGGVDNEQFFGPGTRLTVL.